The next 21 T cell receptor beta chains were all read from a single sample in a study of molecular identifiers for immune sequencing clone quantification. TCRdb re-called the PCR reads through MiXCR, storing one row per CDR3 protein. The sample has roughly 630,000 distinct CDR3 sequences, roughly 27% seen once. The specimen sequenced was naive CD8+ T cells from blood, with Jurkat cell RNA spiked in. Subset meaning: FACS-sorted CD8+CD4-CCR7+CD45RA+ naive T cells. These receptors came from a human donor in good health. Some libraries in this study had Jurkat cell RNA spiked in.

Of note for this clonotype: A much larger clone differs by one base, so this may be a read error. CDR3 sequence: CASSFGGSWNEQFF. In nucleotides, the CDR3 is TGTGCCAGCAGTTTTGGCGGATCGTGGAATGAGCAGTTCTTC. The chain joins TRBV28 to TRBJ2-1; no reliable D call. The V and J ends lost 3 bases and 7 bases respectively, with 13 bases between them. The CDR3 has 14 residues. Germline V gene sequence: CDR1 MDHEN, CDR2 SYDVKM. The complete variable domain, with remaining parts taken from reference TRBV28 and TRBJ2-1, reads DVKVTQSSRYLVKRTGEKVFLECVQDMDHENMFWYRQDPGLGLRLIYFSYDVKMKEKGDIPEGYSVSREKKERFSLILESASTNQTSMYLCASSFGGSWNEQFFGPGTRLTVL.

This clonotype was detected ten times or more. V usage is TRBV7-2 and J usage is TRBJ2-7; D unclear. The CDR3 has 15 residues. CDR1 is SGHTA and CDR2 is FQGNSA in the germline V gene. V was trimmed by 1 base and J by 2 bases, leaving 12 bases between them. The CDR3 DNA reads as TGTGCCAGCAGCTTAGGGAGATTCATCACCTACGAGCAGTACTTC. Protein product: CASSLGRFITYEQYF.

There are a few counts of this clonotype. Given a much more abundant clone one base away, this may be a read error. The rearrangement uses TRBV29-1 and TRBJ1-1; D uncertain. This CDR3 comprises 13 residues. Germline CDR1 SQVTM, CDR2 ANQGSEA. As DNA, the CDR3 is TGCAGCGTAGAGGATGGTAGACACACTGAAGCTCTCTTT. Its translation is CSVEDGRHTEALF.

The V gene is TRBV6-5, the J gene TRBJ1-6; D not resolved. The V end was cut by 2 bases, the J end by 0 bases, with 11 bases between. The CDR3 runs 17 residues. The germline gives CDR1 MNHEY, CDR2 SVGAGI. The chain's CDR3 is CASSYPRLSSYNSPLHF. As DNA, the CDR3 is TGTGCCAGCAGTTACCCGAGACTTAGCTCCTATAATTCACCCCTCCACTTT.

Notes on this clonotype: With a much larger clone just one base away, this may be a read error. The V and J genes are TRBV4-1 and TRBJ2-7; the D is unclear. CDR1 MGHRA and CDR2 YSYEKL come from the germline V gene. The CDR3 spans 13 residues. This chain's CDR3 is CASSQDERYGQYF. As DNA, the CDR3 is TGCGCCAGCAGCCAAGACGAGAGATACGGGCAGTACTTC.

This clonotype showed up many times. The chain recombines TRBV30 with TRBJ2-7; 10 nucleotides agree with TRBD1. V lost 0 bases and J lost 4; bases outside the gene matches: 3. This CDR3 spans 14 amino acids. CDR1 and CDR2 from the germline V gene are GTSNPN and SVGIG (reference sequence). CDR3 amino acids: CAWSVGTGAYEQYF. In nucleotides, the CDR3 is TGTGCCTGGAGTGTAGGGACAGGGGCATACGAGCAGTACTTC.

The chain links TRBV20-1 to TRBJ1-1, with 11 bases identical to TRBD1. The germline V gene has CDR1 DFQATT and CDR2 SNEGSKA (reference sequence). The CDR3 runs to 16 residues. V gave up 1 base and J gave up 1 base; unmatched junction bases: 5. CDR3 nucleotide sequence: TGCAGTGCTAGAGTCGGACAGGGGGCACCGAACACTGAAGCTTTCTTT. It specifies CSARVGQGAPNTEAFF.

The rearrangement uses TRBV27 and TRBJ2-1, with 10 bases identical to TRBD2. J was trimmed by 7 bases and V by 8 bases; bases with no gene match: 8. This CDR3 has 14 residues. CDR1 is MNHEY, CDR2 SMNVEV, per germline (reference sequence). Here the CDR3 reads CASRERGGWNEQFF. CDR3 DNA sequence: TGTGCCAGCCGGGAGCGGGGGGGCTGGAATGAGCAGTTCTTC.

This clonotype appeared once. Its ends do not fully match the called genes, so a read error is possible. The rearrangement links TRBV30 to TRBJ1-1; D ambiguous. In germline, CDR1 is GTSNPN, CDR2 SVGIG (reference sequence). The CDR3 is 12 residues long. CDR3 DNA sequence: TGTGCCTGGAGTGAAAAGAACACTAAAGCTTTCTTT. The encoded protein is CAWSEKNTKAFF.

Comment on this clonotype: A junction end diverges from the germline sequence, so it may reflect a read error. V gene TRBV14 combines with J gene TRBJ2-7; D possibly corresponds to TRBD1 (5 bases). The CDR3 totals 15 residues. The germline CDR1 and CDR2 sequences are SGHDN and FVKESK. The CDR3 sequence is CASSQGLERGYGQYF. The CDR3 region has the DNA TGTGCCAGCAGCCAGGGGCTTGAAAGGGGTTACGGGCAGTACTTC. The full variable domain, its missing parts supplied by reference TRBV14 and TRBJ2-7, is EAGVTQFPSHSVIEKGQTVTLRCDPISGHDNLYWYRRVMGKEIKFLLHFVKESKQDESGMPNNRFLAERTGGTYSTLKVQPAELEDSGVYFCASSQGLERGYGQYFGPGTRLTVT.

This chain connects TRBV5-1 to TRBJ2-1, with 8 bases fitting TRBD1. The V gene end was trimmed by 4 bases and the J gene end by 6 bases; junction bases not matched to a gene: 3. The length of the CDR3 is 13 residues. The V gene's germline CDR1 is SGHRS and CDR2 YFSETQ. Here the CDR3 reads CASSIRGPNEQFF. CDR3 DNA: TGCGCCAGCAGCATCAGGGGGCCCAATGAGCAGTTCTTC.

This clonotype has a count of ten or more. The genes are TRBV4-3 and TRBJ2-7; 7 positions match TRBD1. J was trimmed by 2 bases and V by 4 bases; bases with no gene match: 8. The germline V gene has CDR1 LGHNA and CDR2 YSLEER. The CDR3 spans 15 residues. The CDR3 sequence is CASSPFRDSPYEQYF. The CDR3 bases are TGCGCCAGCAGCCCCTTTCGGGACAGTCCCTACGAGCAGTACTTC.

This clonotype was observed a handful of times. The chain employs TRBV3-1 and TRBJ1-1; no definite D call. Trimming pared 0 bases from V and 0 bases from J, leaving 5 bases between. This CDR3 is 14 amino acids long. Germline CDR1 reads LGHDT; CDR2 reads YNNKEL (reference sequence). CDR3 sequence reads: CASSQEPMNTEAFF. The DNA for the CDR3 is TGTGCCAGCAGCCAAGAACCGATGAACACTGAAGCTTTCTTT.

This clonotype was counted a few times. This rearrangement joins TRBV9 to TRBJ2-2; a weak D match, TRBD1 (7 bases). The V gene's germline CDR1 is SGDLS and CDR2 YYNGEE. Trimming removed 3 bases from V and 3 bases from J, with 15 bases in between. The CDR3 is 16 amino acids. CDR3 protein: CASSGGDRADTGELFF. CDR3 nucleotide sequence: TGTGCCAGCAGCGGCGGGGACAGAGCTGACACCGGGGAGCTGTTTTTT.

The CDR3 loop is CASSLAGTGFDEQYF. The DNA of the CDR3 is TGTGCCAGCAGCTTGGCCGGGACAGGGTTTGACGAGCAGTACTTC. This rearrangement joins TRBV5-6 to TRBJ2-7; 9 bases match TRBD1. The CDR3 is made up of 15 amino acids. Per the germline V gene, CDR1 is SGHDT and CDR2 is YYEEEE. Germline trimming cut 0 bases from V and 5 bases from J; bases unmatched to any gene: 6.

In its sample, this clonotype was seen many times. The chain is built from TRBV5-1 and TRBJ1-1; unclear D gene. The CDR3 spans 12 residues. Germline V CDR1 and CDR2: SGHRS, YFSETQ. Trimming removed 0 bases at V and 9 bases at J, with 9 bases between. The CDR3, as DNA: TGCGCCAGCAGCTTGGATTCAACCCAAGCTTTCTTT. Its translation: CASSLDSTQAFF.

About this clonotype: A much larger clone sits a single nucleotide away, making a read error possible. The rearrangement uses TRBV9 and TRBJ2-3; no definite D call. V lost 1 base to trimming and J lost 4 bases, with 10 bases between them. The CDR3 has 14 residues. Germline V lookup: CDR1 SGDLS, CDR2 YYNGEE. The DNA for the CDR3 is TGTGCCAGCAGCGTACCGAACTTCGCAGATACGCAGTATTTT. Translating it yields CASSVPNFADTQYF.

This clonotype was counted a few times. CDR3 sequence (DNA): TGTGCCAGCAACCCTAGAAAGGGCCGCGATCGATACGAGCAGTACTTC. It is translated as CASNPRKGRDRYEQYF. The rearrangement links TRBV27 to TRBJ2-7, with D uncertain. The CDR3 covers 16 residues. Between the trimmed V and J ends, which lost 7 bases and 4 bases, there was a span of 23 bases. In germline, CDR1 is MNHEY, CDR2 SMNVEV (reference sequence).

V is TRBV7-9 and J is TRBJ2-3; D unclear. Trimming removed 1 base at V and 4 bases at J, with 12 bases between. Germline CDR1 is SEHNR and CDR2 is FQNEAQ (reference sequence). This CDR3 comprises 15 residues. DNA for the CDR3: TGTGCCAGCAGCTTAGTCGCAGACGGTCCAGATACGCAGTATTTT. Residues: CASSLVADGPDTQYF.

Details on this clonotype: One end of the junction does not line up with germline, which may come from a read error. The chain employs TRBV29-1 and TRBJ1-1; unclear D gene. This CDR3 comprises 16 residues. Germline CDR1 is SQVTM and CDR2 is ANQGSEA. The CDR3 here is CSARWNRELLNTEASF. The CDR3 DNA reads as TGCAGCGCCCGGTGGAACCGGGAGCTTTTGAACACTGAAGCTTCCTTT.

This clonotype was observed many times. The chain recombines TRBV4-1 with TRBJ1-2, with D possibly TRBD1 on 6 matching bases. The length of the CDR3 is 12 residues. Looked up from germline, CDR1 is MGHRA and CDR2 is YSYEKL. With 5 bases removed from V and 4 bases from J, the gap between germline ends came to 8 bases. CDR3: CASSETGYGYTF. As DNA, the CDR3 is TGCGCCAGCAGCGAGACAGGCTATGGCTACACCTTC.